Listed below are T cell receptor beta chains from one sample, sequenced in a study of spatial heterogeneity in lung cancer. TCRdb itself ran the 5' RACE reads through MiXCR, one entry per CDR3 protein. This sample has about 1,200 distinct CDR3 sequences, with over 10% found just once. The sequenced sample was lung tumor tissue, obtained at surgery. These receptors came from a male donor with early-stage non-small cell lung cancer. CDR3s include the opening cysteine and the closing phenylalanine or tryptophan. A D gene is named only where the DNA matches it firmly. The size of a clone is reported for some rows only, either as once, few or many, or as a class for expanded clones.

cdr3_aa | cdr3_nt | clone_size | cdr3_length | j_call | d_call | v_call
CASSLAGTGDGYTF | TGTGCCAGCAGCTTGGCCGGGACAGGGGATGGCTACACCTTC | NA | 14 | TRBJ1-2 | TRBD1 | TRBV7-9
CSARVRTSSNIQYF | TGCAGTGCTAGAGTCCGTACTAGCAGCAACATTCAGTACTTC | large | 14 | TRBJ2-4 | NA | TRBV20-1
CASSLDGGSYEQFF | TGCGCCAGCAGCTTGGACGGCGGGAGCTATGAGCAGTTCTTC | many | 14 | TRBJ2-1 | TRBD2 | TRBV5-1
CASSYSRPATNEKLFF | TGTGCCAGCAGTTACTCCCGACCGGCAACTAATGAAAAACTGTTTTTT | many | 16 | TRBJ1-4 | NA | TRBV6-5
CAWSDNLSTDTQYF | TGTGCCTGGAGTGACAACCTGAGCACAGATACGCAGTATTTT | medium-sized | 14 | TRBJ2-3 | NA | TRBV30
CSSGTLNEQFF | TGCAGCTCCGGGACTCTCAATGAGCAGTTCTTC | medium-sized | 11 | TRBJ2-1 | NA | TRBV29-1
CASSTRGVGETQYF | TGTGCCAGCAGTACCCGGGGGGTGGGAGAGACCCAGTACTTC | medium-sized | 14 | TRBJ2-5 | TRBD2 | TRBV13
CASSFTGGLSYEQYF | TGTGCCAGCAGCTTTACAGGGGGCCTCTCCTACGAGCAGTACTTC | medium-sized | 15 | TRBJ2-7 | TRBD1 | TRBV7-9
CASSVMSGGTDTQYF | TGTGCCAGCAGCGTAATGTCAGGGGGCACAGATACGCAGTATTTT | medium-sized | 15 | TRBJ2-3 | NA | TRBV9
CASSLVVSGNTIYF | TGTGCCAGCAGCTTGGTGGTCTCTGGAAACACCATATATTTT | once | 14 | TRBJ1-3 | NA | TRBV11-2
CASSIDMNTEAFF | TGCGCCAGCAGTATAGACATGAACACTGAAGCTTTCTTT | large | 13 | TRBJ1-1 | NA | TRBV5-1